A single sample gave rise to the 21 T cell receptor beta chains below, sequenced in a study of T cells expressing NK-cell markers. Reprocessing the 5' RACE reads, TCRdb reports a single entry for every CDR3 protein and omits DNA. This sample's table reports 250,000 to 300,000 distinct CDR3 sequences. The sequencing input was blood T cells: a sorted CD56 or NKG2C T cell subset, CD4+ or CD8+ T cells, or bulk PBMC T cells (not recorded which). These receptors were taken from a woman aged 18 to 75 in good health.

The gene calls are TRBV24-1 and TRBJ1-5; the D call from TCRdb, TRBD1, cannot be confirmed without DNA. The germline V gene encodes CDR1 KGHDR and CDR2 SFDVKD. This CDR3 comprises 15 residues. The CDR3 region is CATEAWTGLHQPQHF.

This chain uses TRBV5-1 with TRBJ2-1; TCRdb returns TRBD1, unconfirmable since there is no DNA. Germline V gene data show CDR1 as SGHRS and CDR2 as YFSETQ. The CDR3 has 14 amino acids. CDR3 protein: CASSLPGSNNEQFF.

The rearrangement uses TRBV20-1 and TRBJ1-1. Germline CDR1 is DFQATT and CDR2 is SNEGSKA (reference sequence). The CDR3 runs 14 residues. CDR3 sequence: CSARTWTSNTEAFF.

The chain is built from TRBV5-6 and TRBJ2-7; TCRdb lists TRBD1, though no DNA is available to test this call. In germline, CDR1 is SGHDT, CDR2 YYEEEE. There are 14 residues in the CDR3. The CDR3 spells CASSFRPGSYEQYF. Full variable domain (missing parts from reference TRBV5-6 and TRBJ2-7): DAGVTQSPTHLIKTRGQQVTLRCSPKSGHDTVSWYQQALGQGPQFIFQYYEEEERQRGNFPDRFSGHQFPNYSSELNVNALLLGDSALYLCASSFRPGSYEQYFGPGTRLTVT.

The rearrangement links TRBV4-1 to TRBJ2-7; the D gene TCRdb calls, TRBD1, cannot be checked with no DNA. This CDR3 comprises 15 residues. Per germline, CDR1 MGHRA and CDR2 YSYEKL. The CDR3 spells CASSLVPTGFYEQYF.

This chain's CDR3 is CASSPDRVNYGYTF. The chain couples TRBV6-4 to TRBJ1-2; TCRdb's D gene call, TRBD1, goes unchecked for lack of DNA. Germline V gene lookup returns CDR1 MRHNA and CDR2 SNTAGT. This CDR3 has 14 residues.

V and J are TRBV5-1 and TRBJ2-1; TCRdb gives TRBD2 as the D gene, but with no DNA this cannot be confirmed. CDR3 length: 15 residues. The germline V gene has CDR1 SGHRS and CDR2 YFSETQ. CDR3 sequence: CASSPTSGGNNEQFF. The variable domain in full, with the rest retrieved from reference TRBV5-1 and TRBJ2-1, is KAGVTQTPRYLIKTRGQQVTLSCSPISGHRSVSWYQQTPGQGLQFLFEYFSETQRNKGNFPGRFSGRQFSNSRSEMNVSTLELGDSALYLCASSPTSGGNNEQFFGPGTRLTVL.

This chain connects TRBV29-1 to TRBJ1-3; TCRdb names TRBD1, which stays unverified in the absence of DNA. The CDR3 length is 13 residues. Per germline, CDR1 SQVTM and CDR2 ANQGSEA. The CDR3 region is CSVEEKGRNTIYF.

The V gene is TRBV2, the J gene TRBJ2-7; TCRdb's D call, TRBD1, is unchecked because there is no DNA. CDR3 length: 14 amino acids. From germline, CDR1 is SNHLY and CDR2 FYNNEI. The CDR3 sequence is CASSETRGSYEQYF. The variable domain in full, completed from reference TRBV2 and TRBJ2-7, reads EPEVTQTPSHQVTQMGQEVILRCVPISNHLYFYWYRQILGQKVEFLVSFYNNEISEKSEIFDDQFSVERPDGSNFTLKIRSTKLEDSAMYFCASSETRGSYEQYFGPGTRLTVT.

The chain combines TRBV10-3 with TRBJ2-1. This CDR3 spans 11 amino acids. The germline V gene encodes CDR1 ENHRY and CDR2 SYGVKD. The CDR3 protein is CAISESDEQFF.

V usage is TRBV11-2 and J usage is TRBJ2-4; TCRdb outputs TRBD2, but without DNA this stays unchecked. The CDR3 totals 14 residues. Germline V gene data show CDR1 as SGHAT and CDR2 as FQNNGV. The chain's CDR3 is CASSPWRGGNIQYF.

The V call is TRBV20-1, the J call TRBJ1-5; the D gene TCRdb calls, TRBD1, cannot be checked with no DNA. In germline, CDR1 is DFQATT, CDR2 SNEGSKA (reference sequence). This CDR3 contains 13 residues. CDR3 protein: CSARGGVNQPQHF.

J is TRBJ1-5 and V is TRBV7-2; TCRdb returns TRBD1, unconfirmable since there is no DNA. Germline lookup yields CDR1 SGHTA and CDR2 FQGNSA. This CDR3 comprises 16 residues. CDR3 sequence: CASSSTDRGGNQPQHF.

The chain links TRBV5-1 to TRBJ1-1. This CDR3 has 16 residues. Germline V gives CDR1 SGHRS, CDR2 YFSETQ. This CDR3 reads CASSLAAAGKNTEAFF.

V is TRBV18 and J is TRBJ2-1; TCRdb's D call, TRBD2, is unchecked because there is no DNA. The CDR3 sequence is 16 residues long. Germline V CDR1 and CDR2: KGHSH, LQKENI. CDR3 loop: CASSPGTPSSYNEQFF. Looking up the rest from reference TRBV18 and TRBJ2-1 gives the full variable domain: NAGVMQNPRHLVRRRGQEARLRCSPMKGHSHVYWYRQLPEEGLKFMVYLQKENIIDESGMPKERFSAEFPKEGPSILRIQQVVRGDSAAYFCASSPGTPSSYNEQFFGPGTRLTVL.

The chain combines TRBV7-9 with TRBJ1-4; TCRdb designates TRBD1, a call that cannot be tested without DNA. Germline-derived CDR1 and CDR2 are SEHNR and FQNEAQ (reference sequence). The CDR3 extends over 14 amino acids. The chain's CDR3 is CASGLGTGNEKLFF.

CDR3 loop: CSARGTGTSFQYF. The genes are TRBV20-1 and TRBJ2-5; TCRdb names TRBD2, which stays unverified in the absence of DNA. Looked up from germline, CDR1 is DFQATT and CDR2 is SNEGSKA (reference sequence). The CDR3 totals 13 residues.

The rearrangement uses TRBV24-1 and TRBJ2-1; the D gene TCRdb calls, TRBD2, cannot be checked with no DNA. The length of the CDR3 is 14 residues. Germline values: CDR1 KGHDR, CDR2 SFDVKD. CDR3 region: CATRASGKNNEQFF.

The chain joins TRBV12-3 or TRBV12-4 to TRBJ2-3; absent DNA, TCRdb's TRBD1 call cannot be checked. This CDR3 is 13 amino acids long. CDR3 amino acids: CASSLRGADTQYF.

The rearrangement uses TRBV4-2 and TRBJ1-3. CDR1 LGHNA and CDR2 YNFKEQ come from the germline V gene. This CDR3 region has 15 residues. CDR3 sequence: CASSPLHNSGNTIYF.

The chain couples TRBV6-1 to TRBJ2-7; TCRdb designates TRBD2, a call that cannot be tested without DNA. The CDR3 contains 14 residues. The V gene's germline CDR1 is MNHNS and CDR2 SASEGT. The CDR3 sequence: CASSSPRGSREQYF.